Listed below are T cell receptor beta chains from one sample, sequenced in a study of CD8+ T cells in alopecia areata. The table came from immunoSEQ multiplex PCR; TCRdb's copy has only in-frame clones and leaves some out. Among about 180,000 clones listed, 63% were seen once. Sequences were derived from CD4+ T cells sorted from blood, sampled at week 0. The receptors originated from a human donor with alopecia areata. The CDR3 runs from the conserved cysteine through the conserved F or W. The order of the fields is CDR3 length, D gene, clone size, J gene, V gene, CDR3 DNA, CDR3 protein. A D gene is named only where the DNA matches it firmly. A clone size is listed for some rows: how often the clone was seen (once, few, many), or a class if it is expanded.

>17|TRBD2|NA|TRBJ2-7|TRBV11-2
TGTGCCAGCACCCGAGGAGTAGCGGGGGCTCCACACTACGAGCAGTACTTC
CASTRGVAGAPHYEQYF
>14|NA|few|TRBJ1-1|TRBV25-1
TGTGCCAGCAGTCCTCCGGGGGCAGACACTGAAGCTTTCTTT
CASSPPGADTEAFF
>15|NA|NA|TRBJ1-5|TRBV7-2
TGTGCCAGCAGCGGGGACGGCGGACCCAATCAGCCCCAGCATTTT
CASSGDGGPNQPQHF
>15|NA|NA|TRBJ2-6|TRBV7-9
TGTGCCAGCAGCTTAGGCAGCTCTGGGGCCAACGTCCTGACTTTC
CASSLGSSGANVLTF
>16|TRBD1|NA|TRBJ1-2|TRBV5-1
TGCGCCAGCAGCTTGGCCGCAGGGGGCGCGCGGTATGGCTACACCTTC
CASSLAAGGARYGYTF
>11|NA|NA|TRBJ1-2|TRBV20-1
TGCAGTGCCTATGACCTTTATGGCTACACCTTC
CSAYDLYGYTF
>13|NA|NA|TRBJ1-6|TRBV7-2
TGTGCCAGCAACCCAGGGCGTAATTCACCCCTCCACTTT
CASNPGRNSPLHF
>15|TRBD1|NA|TRBJ1-2|TRBV18
TGTGCCAGCTCAAGTCCCGGGACAGGGAACTATGGCTACACCTTC
CASSSPGTGNYGYTF
>14|NA|NA|TRBJ1-2|TRBV29-1
TGCAGCGTTGTAGAGACACCTGTTAACTATGGCTACACCTTC
CSVVETPVNYGYTF
>13|NA|NA|TRBJ1-6|TRBV25-1
TGTGCCAGCAGTGTCGAGGCAGGGTCACCCCTCCACTTT
CASSVEAGSPLHF
>15|NA|NA|TRBJ2-5|TRBV9
TGTGCCAGCAGCGTAGGGGGTACGGTTCGGGAGACCCAGTACTTC
CASSVGGTVRETQYF
>12|NA|NA|TRBJ2-5|TRBV29-1
TGCAGCGTTGATGGACGGGAAGAGACCCAGTACTTC
CSVDGREETQYF
>14|NA|many|TRBJ2-7|TRBV28
TGTGCCAGCAGTTTATACCGAGACTTCGTATCGCAGTACTTC
CASSLYRDFVSQYF
>15|TRBD1|NA|TRBJ1-2|TRBV4-3
TGCGCCAGCAGCCAAGATCAACAGGGGAACTATGGCTACACCTTC
CASSQDQQGNYGYTF
>17|TRBD2|few|TRBJ2-5|TRBV9
TGTGCCAGCAGCGTAGGATCCCGGACTAGCGGGGGGGAGACCCAGTACTTC
CASSVGSRTSGGETQYF
>13|TRBD1|NA|TRBJ2-7|TRBV11-3
TGTGCCAGCAGTCCAAGGACAGGGGGCGAGCAGTACTTC
CASSPRTGGEQYF
>13|NA|NA|TRBJ2-1|TRBV7-2
TGTGCCAGCAGCCCCTTCATCTCGATTGAGCAGTTCTTC
CASSPFISIEQFF
>14|NA|NA|TRBJ2-7|TRBV9
TGTGCCAGCAGCCCCTCAGGGTACACCTACGAGCAGTACTTC
CASSPSGYTYEQYF
>13|NA|NA|TRBJ1-1|TRBV29-1
TGCAGCGTTGCGGTAATCGGGAACACTGAAGCTTTCTTT
CSVAVIGNTEAFF
>12|NA|once|TRBJ1-1|TRBV28
TGTGCCACCCAAATTTCCCAAGGTCAAGCTTTCTTT
CATQISQGQAFF
>13|NA|NA|TRBJ2-6|TRBV27
TGTGCCAGCAGGGTAGCTGGGGCCAACGTCCTGACTTTC
CASRVAGANVLTF
>13|TRBD1|NA|TRBJ1-6|TRBV4-3
TGCGCCAGCAGCCAGACAGGGAATTCACCCCTCCACTTT
CASSQTGNSPLHF
>11|TRBD1|once|TRBJ2-4|TRBV30
TGTGCCTGGGGACAGGGAAACATTCAGTACTTC
CAWGQGNIQYF
>17|TRBD2|NA|TRBJ2-7|TRBV5-1
TGCGCCAGCAGCGCGTCAGCCGGGGGGTTATATTCGGGCGAGCAGTACTTC
CASSASAGGLYSGEQYF
>12|NA|NA|TRBJ2-1|TRBV7-6
TGTGCCAGCAGCTTAGAGGTGGCATATCTGTTCTTC
CASSLEVAYLFF
>16|TRBD2|few|TRBJ2-2|TRBV29-1
TGCAGCGTTCGAAAGGGACTAGCGGGCGGAACCGGGGAGCTGTTTTTT
CSVRKGLAGGTGELFF
>15|NA|NA|TRBJ1-6|TRBV7-8
TGTGCCAGCAGCTTAGTCGTCGGGGGTCTGTCACCCCTCCACTTT
CASSLVVGGLSPLHF
>12|NA|NA|TRBJ2-5|TRBV2
TGTGCCAGCGGACATCACCAAGAGACCCAGTACTTC
CASGHHQETQYF
>13|NA|NA|TRBJ1-4|TRBV2
TGTGCCACCCTTGGGACAACTAATGAAAAACTGTTTTTT
CATLGTTNEKLFF
>12|NA|few|TRBJ2-4|TRBV29-1
TGCAGCGTCCGGACCGACAATGCCATTCAGTACTTC
CSVRTDNAIQYF
>11|NA|NA|TRBJ2-1|TRBV7-3
TGTGCCAGCAGCAATTCCGGTGAGCAGTTCTTC
CASSNSGEQFF
>13|NA|few|TRBJ1-2|TRBV30
TGTGCCTGGAGTGTACATCGGGGCTATGGCTACACCTTC
CAWSVHRGYGYTF
>13|NA|few|TRBJ1-5|TRBV18
TGTGCCAGCTCACCGGGGCAAAATCAGCCCCAGCATTTT
CASSPGQNQPQHF
>12|TRBD1|NA|TRBJ2-7|TRBV29-1
TGCAGCGTTGAATGGGACAGAAACGAGCAGTACTTC
CSVEWDRNEQYF
>13|TRBD1|NA|TRBJ1-5|TRBV29-1
TGCAGCGCTGGGACAGGGGTGGATCAGCCCCAGCATTTT
CSAGTGVDQPQHF
>13|NA|few|TRBJ2-2|TRBV9
TGTGCCAGCAGCGTAGGACACACCGGGGAGCTGTTTTTT
CASSVGHTGELFF
>12|NA|once|TRBJ1-1|TRBV18
TGTGCCAGCTCACCTATGAACACTGAAGCTTTCTTT
CASSPMNTEAFF
>14|TRBD2|NA|TRBJ2-3|TRBV29-1
TGCAGCGTGGGACTAGCGGGTCCGGCAGATACGCAGTATTTT
CSVGLAGPADTQYF
>14|NA|NA|TRBJ1-1|TRBV4-3
TGCGCCAGCAGCCAAGATACAGGGAACACTGAAGCTTTCTTT
CASSQDTGNTEAFF
>12|NA|few|TRBJ1-2|TRBV2
TGTGCCAGCAATCCAGGGTTGTTTGGCTACACCTTC
CASNPGLFGYTF
>14|NA|NA|TRBJ2-2|TRBV10-3
TGTGCCATCAGTCGGGCCGAGAACACCGGGGAGCTGTTTTTT
CAISRAENTGELFF
>12|TRBD1|NA|TRBJ2-7|TRBV29-1
TGCAGCGTTGTACAGGGGGCAAACGAGCAGTACTTC
CSVVQGANEQYF
>14|TRBD1|NA|TRBJ1-2|TRBV4-3
TGCGCCAGCAGCCAAGATGGACAGGACTATGGCTACACCTTC
CASSQDGQDYGYTF
>13|NA|NA|TRBJ2-1|TRBV14
TGTGCCAGCAGCCCGGGTACCTACAATGAGCAGTTCTTC
CASSPGTYNEQFF
>17|TRBD2|NA|TRBJ2-7|TRBV4-3
TGCGCCAGCAGCCGAACACTAGCGGGGGGATTCTCCTACGAGCAGTACTTC
CASSRTLAGGFSYEQYF
>13|TRBD1|once|TRBJ1-4|TRBV30
TGTGCCTGGACCGGGACAGGAAGCGAAAAACTGTTTTTT
CAWTGTGSEKLFF
>12|NA|NA|TRBJ2-1|TRBV29-1
TGCAGCGTTGGTGGAAAGGAGGTCGAGCAGTTCTTC
CSVGGKEVEQFF
>14|NA|few|TRBJ2-2|TRBV15
TGTGCCACCAGCAGAGATGGACGCGGCGGGGAGCTGTTTTTT
CATSRDGRGGELFF
>14|NA|NA|TRBJ2-1|TRBV27
TGTGCCAGCAGGGGGCAGTGGGTATACAATGAGCAGTTCTTC
CASRGQWVYNEQFF
>11|NA|NA|TRBJ2-7|TRBV7-9
TGTGCCAGCACCAACAACTACGAGCAGTACTTC
CASTNNYEQYF
>15|NA|NA|TRBJ2-7|TRBV5-5
TGTGCCAGCAGCTTGGAAACCTCCCGGGCTTACGAGCAGTACTTC
CASSLETSRAYEQYF
>17|NA|few|TRBJ1-1|TRBV5-1
TGCGCCAGCAAGGGGGTGATTCAGGGTGCAATGAACACTGAAGCTTTCTTT
CASKGVIQGAMNTEAFF